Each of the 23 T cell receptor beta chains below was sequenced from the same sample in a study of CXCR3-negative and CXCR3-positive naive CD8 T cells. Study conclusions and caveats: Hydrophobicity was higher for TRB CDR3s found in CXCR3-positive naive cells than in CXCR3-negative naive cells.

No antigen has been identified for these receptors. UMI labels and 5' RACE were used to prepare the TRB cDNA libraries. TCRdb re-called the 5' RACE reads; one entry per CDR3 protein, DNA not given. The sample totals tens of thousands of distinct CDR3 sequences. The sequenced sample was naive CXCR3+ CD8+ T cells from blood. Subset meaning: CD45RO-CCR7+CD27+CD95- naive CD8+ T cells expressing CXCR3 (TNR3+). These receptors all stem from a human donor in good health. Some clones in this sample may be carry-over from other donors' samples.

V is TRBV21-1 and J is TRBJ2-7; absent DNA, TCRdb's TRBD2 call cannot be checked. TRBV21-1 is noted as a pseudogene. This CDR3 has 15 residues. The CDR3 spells CASSKDVRRVEEQYF.

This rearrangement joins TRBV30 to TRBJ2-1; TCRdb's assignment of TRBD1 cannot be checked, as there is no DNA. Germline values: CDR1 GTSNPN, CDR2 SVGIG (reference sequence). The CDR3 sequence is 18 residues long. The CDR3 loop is CAWSVLWGVTGFYNEQFF.

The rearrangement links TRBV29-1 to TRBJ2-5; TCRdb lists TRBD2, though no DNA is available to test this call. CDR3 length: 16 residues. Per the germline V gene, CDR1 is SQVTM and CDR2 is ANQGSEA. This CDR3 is CSVGGRAGGYKETQYF.

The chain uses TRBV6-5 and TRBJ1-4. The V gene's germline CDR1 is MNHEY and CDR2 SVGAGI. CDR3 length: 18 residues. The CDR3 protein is CASSKTPGSSATNEKLFF.

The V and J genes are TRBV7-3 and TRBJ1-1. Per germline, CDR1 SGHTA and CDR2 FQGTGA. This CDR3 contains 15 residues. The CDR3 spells CASSLTGQANTEAFF.

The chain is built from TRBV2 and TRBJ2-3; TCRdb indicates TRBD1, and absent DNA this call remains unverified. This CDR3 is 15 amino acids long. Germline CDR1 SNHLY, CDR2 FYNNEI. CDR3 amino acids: CASSEYGGSTDTQYF.

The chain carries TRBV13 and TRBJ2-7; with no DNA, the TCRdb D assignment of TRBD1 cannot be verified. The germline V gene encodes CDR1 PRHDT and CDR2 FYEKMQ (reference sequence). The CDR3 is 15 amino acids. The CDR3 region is CASSFGGAFSYEQYF. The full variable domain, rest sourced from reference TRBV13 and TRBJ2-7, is AAGVIQSPRHLIKEKRETATLKCYPIPRHDTVYWYQQGPGQDPQFLISFYEKMQSDKGSIPDRFSAQQFSDYHSELNMSSLELGDSALYFCASSFGGAFSYEQYFGPGTRLTVT.

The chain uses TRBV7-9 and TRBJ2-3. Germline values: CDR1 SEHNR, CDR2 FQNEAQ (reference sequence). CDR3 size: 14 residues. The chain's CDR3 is CASSLAGLTDTQYF.

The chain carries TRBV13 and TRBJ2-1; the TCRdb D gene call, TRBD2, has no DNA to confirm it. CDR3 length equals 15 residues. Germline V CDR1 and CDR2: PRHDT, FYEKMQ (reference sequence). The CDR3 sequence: CASSTRTSENNEQFF.

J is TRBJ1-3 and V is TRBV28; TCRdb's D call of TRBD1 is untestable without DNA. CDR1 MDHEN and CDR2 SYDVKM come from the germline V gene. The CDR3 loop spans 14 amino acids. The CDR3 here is CASSFPGGGNTIYF.

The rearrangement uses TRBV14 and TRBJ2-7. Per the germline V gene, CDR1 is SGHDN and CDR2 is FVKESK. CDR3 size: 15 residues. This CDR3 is CASSQGSIKGYEQYF.

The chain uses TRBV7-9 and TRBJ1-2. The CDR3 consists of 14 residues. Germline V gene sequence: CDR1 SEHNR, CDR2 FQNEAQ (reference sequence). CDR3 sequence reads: CASSPPGRDYGYTF.

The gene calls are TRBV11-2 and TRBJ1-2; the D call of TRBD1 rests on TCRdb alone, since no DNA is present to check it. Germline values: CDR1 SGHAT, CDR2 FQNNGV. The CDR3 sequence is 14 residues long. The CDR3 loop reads CASSLGSGTNGYTF.

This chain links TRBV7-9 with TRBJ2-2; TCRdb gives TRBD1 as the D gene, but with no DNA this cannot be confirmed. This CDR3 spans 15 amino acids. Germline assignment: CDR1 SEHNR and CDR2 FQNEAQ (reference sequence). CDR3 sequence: CASSSGTPNTGELFF.

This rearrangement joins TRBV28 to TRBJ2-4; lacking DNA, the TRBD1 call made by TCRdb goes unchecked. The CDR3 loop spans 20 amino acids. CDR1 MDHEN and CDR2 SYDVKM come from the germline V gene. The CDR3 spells CASSFPLRDREILAKNIQYF.

CDR3 sequence: CASSLRLDSNEQFF. The chain carries TRBV7-2 and TRBJ2-1. CDR1 SGHTA and CDR2 FQGNSA come from the germline V gene. The CDR3 has 14 amino acids.

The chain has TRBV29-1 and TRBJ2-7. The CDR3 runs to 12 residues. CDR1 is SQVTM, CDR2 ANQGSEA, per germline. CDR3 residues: CSATDRAYEQYF.

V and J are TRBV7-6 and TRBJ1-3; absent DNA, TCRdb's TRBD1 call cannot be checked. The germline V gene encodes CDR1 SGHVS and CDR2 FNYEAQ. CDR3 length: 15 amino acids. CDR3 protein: CASSPYTGTGNTIYF.

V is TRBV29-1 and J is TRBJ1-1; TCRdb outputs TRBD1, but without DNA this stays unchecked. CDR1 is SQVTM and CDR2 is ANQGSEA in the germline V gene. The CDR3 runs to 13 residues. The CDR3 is CSVSRGQGAEAFF.

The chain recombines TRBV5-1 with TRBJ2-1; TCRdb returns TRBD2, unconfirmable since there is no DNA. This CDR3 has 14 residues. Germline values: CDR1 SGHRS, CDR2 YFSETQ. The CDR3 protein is CASSLAGFYNEQFF.

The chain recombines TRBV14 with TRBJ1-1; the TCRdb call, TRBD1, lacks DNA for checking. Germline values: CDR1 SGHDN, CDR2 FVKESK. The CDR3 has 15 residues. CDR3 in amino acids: CASSVHRAQNTEAFF.

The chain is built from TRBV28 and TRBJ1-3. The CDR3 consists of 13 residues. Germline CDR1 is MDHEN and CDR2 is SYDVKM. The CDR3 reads CASSERGATGIYF.

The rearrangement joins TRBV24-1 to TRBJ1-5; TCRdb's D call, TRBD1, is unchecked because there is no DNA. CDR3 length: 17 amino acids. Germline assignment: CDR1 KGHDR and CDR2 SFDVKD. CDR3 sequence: CATSDQRTGGGNQPQHF.